The clone carrying this TCR beta chain was detected ten times or more. Its antigen is as yet unknown. The sample originates from a study of T cells in Graves' hyperthyroidism and ophthalmopathy. Findings and limits, study-wide: The blood repertoire included most of the expanded thyroid clonotypes above 0.001.

TCR beta CDR3 sequences were amplified from RNA transcripts. The HTBI set primed first-round TCR CDR3 RT-PCR. TCRdb re-derived calls from the multiplex PCR reads in MiXCR, one entry per CDR3 protein. The sample holds around 340,000 distinct CDR3 sequences, around a fifth seen once. A lack of ophthalmopathy progression within 18 months defined stable Graves' hyperthyroidism. Thyroid ultrasound, orbital computed tomography, clinical symptoms, and serum thyroxine and TRAb underpinned diagnoses. CDR1 is LGHDT and CDR2 is YNNKEL in the germline V gene (reference sequence). V lost 4 bases, J lost 8 bases, and 9 bases stayed unmatched. The CDR3 contains 15 residues.

The sequence derives from a woman aged 45-65 years with Graves' hyperthyroidism. What was sequenced was blood. V is TRBV3-1 and J is TRBJ2-1; 9 bases fit TRBD2. CDR3: CASSRGLAISYEQFF. CDR3 coding DNA: TGTGCCAGCAGCCGGGGACTAGCAATCAGCTATGAGCAGTTCTTC.